The clone carrying this TCR beta chain was counted many times. What it binds is unknown. The study amplified TCR beta CDR3 regions using RNA transcripts. The library came from an HTBI-primed first-round RT-PCR and a second-round multiplex PCR. MiXCR was run by TCRdb on the multiplex PCR reads, yielding one entry per CDR3 protein. The sample holds over a million distinct CDR3 sequences; less than 45% are singletons and the top ten take 11%. The record originates from a study of Graves' ophthalmopathy and Graves' hyperthyroidism. Study-level findings and limits: Most expanded thyroid clonotypes above 0.001 frequency also appeared in blood.

The CDR3 loop spans 14 amino acids. V dropped 4 bases and J dropped 2 bases, with 11 bases sitting between them. Germline CDR1 WSHSY, CDR2 SAAADI. Lactation, pregnancy, uncontrolled infections and other autoimmune diseases were all grounds for excluding patients. The clonotype originates from an adult man with Graves' hyperthyroidism. The sample comprised peripheral blood or thyroid tissue (not recorded which). The chain carries TRBV10-2 and TRBJ1-1; no reliable D call. CDR3 coding DNA: TGCGCCAGCAGTGTGGTGGTTGGCAACACTGAAGCTTTCTTT. Encoded protein: CASSVVVGNTEAFF.